A selection of T cell receptor beta chains follows, all from one sample in a study of CD8 T cells in ankylosing spondylitis. TCRdb re-called the 5' RACE reads through MiXCR, storing one row per CDR3 protein. The table has fewer than 550,000 distinct CDR3 sequences, about 5% seen once. Sequenced material: blood, either unsorted or a sorted T cell fraction (not recorded which). These receptors were collected from a male donor with ankylosing spondylitis. The CDR3 runs from the conserved cysteine through the conserved F or W. A D gene is named only where the DNA matches it firmly. Clone size is not always given. Where it is, it says once, few, many or a class for expanded clones.

NA,NA,TRBV2,TRBJ2-1,CASSEAQPLSAEQFF,TGTGCCAGCAGTGAAGCGCAGCCCCTCTCCGCTGAGCAGTTCTTC
TRBD2,many,TRBV7-2,TRBJ2-3,CASSGAGGSRRIWSTQYF,TGTGCCAGCAGCGGAGCGGGGGGGTCTCGTAGGATATGGAGCACGCAGTATTTT
NA,NA,TRBV2,TRBJ2-7,CASSDGGRRQYF,TGTGCCAGCAGTGACGGAGGGAGGAGGCAGTACTTC
NA,many,TRBV5-1,TRBJ2-1,CASSFSPVSRGGINEQFF,TGCGCCAGCAGCTTTAGTCCGGTTAGCAGGGGGGGGATCAATGAGCAGTTCTTC
TRBD2,many,TRBV12-3/TRBV12-4,TRBJ2-1,CASSPPGLAGDEQFF,TGTGCCAGCAGCCCTCCGGGACTAGCGGGAGATGAGCAGTTCTTC
TRBD1,many,TRBV7-2,TRBJ1-2,CASSLVGQAYGYTF,TGTGCCAGCAGCTTAGTAGGACAGGCCTATGGCTACACCTTC
NA,many,TRBV28,TRBJ2-7,CASSLPGYEQYF,TGTGCCAGCAGCTTGCCCGGGTACGAGCAGTACTTC
NA,many,TRBV7-8,TRBJ2-7,CASSLRSAVTYEQYF,TGTGCCAGCAGCTTAAGGTCGGCGGTAACCTACGAGCAGTACTTC
NA,many,TRBV7-9,TRBJ1-3,CASSSSQGHLSGNTIYF,TGTGCCAGCAGTTCCTCACAGGGACACCTCTCTGGAAACACCATATATTTT
NA,NA,TRBV2,TRBJ2-1,CASSATWTDNEQFF,TGTGCCAGCAGTGCCACCTGGACCGACAATGAGCAGTTCTTC
TRBD1,many,TRBV5-1,TRBJ1-1,CASSLGDRGATEAFF,TGCGCCAGCAGCTTGGGGGACAGGGGTGCAACTGAAGCTTTCTTT
TRBD2,NA,TRBV30,TRBJ2-1,CAWGSGALYNEQFF,TGTGCCTGGGGCAGCGGGGCACTCTACAATGAGCAGTTCTTC
NA,many,TRBV20-1,TRBJ1-5,CSARDWAGRRRGQPQHF,TGCAGTGCTAGAGACTGGGCAGGCAGACGAAGAGGGCAGCCCCAGCATTTT
TRBD1,many,TRBV28,TRBJ1-5,CASTPGTGNWGDQPQHF,TGTGCCAGCACCCCCGGGACAGGGAATTGGGGGGATCAGCCCCAGCATTTT
NA,many,TRBV6-1,TRBJ1-2,CASKGNERRDYGYTF,TGTGCCAGCAAGGGAAATGAAAGACGTGACTATGGCTACACCTTC
TRBD2,NA,TRBV3-1,TRBJ2-5,CASSPGTSVEETQYF,TGTGCCAGCAGCCCCGGGACTAGCGTCGAAGAGACCCAGTACTTC